This T cell receptor (beta chain) was recorded in a study of T cell repertoires in cytomegalovirus infection (dated by TCRdb to about 2019). Concerning the study at large: Alongside well-studied HLA-B-restricted epitopes, the peptide stimulations were aimed at recently identified HLA-C-restricted CMV epitopes, whose presentation resists viral immunomodulation. Donor HLA type was relevant to the analysis, because carriage of CMV infection together with the matching HLA type was indicated by public TCR beta signatures.

The treatment or condition label here, explained by the study, means: in vitro stimulation with specific CMV peptide epitopes to enrich CMV-specific T cells. The sequencer was an Illumina HiSeq 1500. TCRdb reprocessed the public reads (quality trimming at Q25 with fastp, clone calling with MiXCR) and kept in-frame beta chains. Merged by CDR3 protein, the rows form single entries marked with the most common genes and DNA. Present in this sample are approximately 1,000,000 distinct CDR3 sequences, around 32% of which were seen just once. Together, the top ten hold roughly 12% of the sample. Details on this clonotype: Its antigen remains unidentified. Base qualities are not recorded, but no much larger clone differs from it by a single base.

Overall results and qualifications from the work: The ex vivo response was dominated by HLA-C-restricted CMV-specific TCR beta clonotypes, which also provided the single most frequent clonotype in two of eight donors. In both this cohort and an independent cohort of 350 to 400 donors, the cumulative frequency of public TCR beta family members distinguished carriers of CMV infection plus the relevant HLA type.

This receptor was identified in a human donor in good health (CMV status not recorded). Some clones in this sample may be carry-over from other donors' samples. The specimen was cultured CD8+ T cells from PBMCs, collected from culture after CMV antigen stimulation.

The DNA reads as follows: TGTGCCAGCAGCTGGGCCCGACTCTACGAGCAGTACTTC. It specifies CASSWARLYEQYF. The receptor chain draws on TRBV12-3 or TRBV12-4 and TRBJ2-7; confidence is insufficient to name the D gene. From the cysteine up to the phenylalanine, the CDR3 has a length of 13 residues. Only CDR3 DNA remains: 39 bases, in frame from the first base. The trim is 6 bases for V and 3 bases for J, with a gap of 12 bases between the germline ends.